These T cell receptor beta chains were read from a single sample in a study of cytotoxic CD8 clonotypes in ibrutinib-treated CLL. Using immunoSEQ multiplex PCR, the repertoire was profiled, and TCRdb retains in-frame clones only, with some absent. The sample contains about 180,000 clones, 84% of which appear only once. The sequences come from PBMCs, collected after 24 months of ibrutinib treatment. These receptors were collected from a human donor with chronic lymphocytic leukemia. CDR3s include the opening cysteine and the closing phenylalanine or tryptophan. The D gene is left open where the match is weak. Part of the rows lack a size; the others show once, few, many or a class for expanded clones.

clone size	D gene	V gene	CDR3 length	J gene	CDR3 DNA	CDR3 protein
-	-	TRBV4-1	15	TRBJ2-3	TGCGCCAGCAGCCAAGACAGGGGATCCACAGATACGCAGTATTTT	CASSQDRGSTDTQYF
-	-	TRBV19	17	TRBJ1-3	TGTGCCAGTAGTATGAGGGCAGGACGGAGCTCTGGAAACACCATATATTTT	CASSMRAGRSSGNTIYF
-	-	TRBV29-1	12	TRBJ1-3	TGCAGCGTTGAAGTGGCAGGAAACACCATATATTTT	CSVEVAGNTIYF
-	TRBD1	TRBV19	15	TRBJ2-5	TGTGCCAGTAGCGCAGGGACAGGGAGGTCGGAGACCCAGTACTTC	CASSAGTGRSETQYF
-	-	TRBV18	13	TRBJ1-2	TGTGCCAGCTCACCTTCACAGGGATATGGCTACACCTTC	CASSPSQGYGYTF
-	TRBD2	TRBV7-2	19	TRBJ2-1	TGTGCCAGCAGCTTAAGGGATAGCGGGATTTCAGGATCCTACAATGAGCAGTTCTTC	CASSLRDSGISGSYNEQFF
-	TRBD1	TRBV2	15	TRBJ1-5	TGTGCCAGCAGCCCCAACAGGGGGGGCAATCAGCCCCAGCATTTT	CASSPNRGGNQPQHF
-	TRBD1	TRBV6-1	16	TRBJ1-5	TGTGCCAGCAGTGACCTACAGGGGAGGAGAGGACAGCCCCAGCATTTT	CASSDLQGRRGQPQHF
-	-	TRBV15	18	TRBJ1-2	TGTGCCACCAGCAGAGATTTCCGGGGCAGAACCTCTAACTATGGCTACACCTTC	CATSRDFRGRTSNYGYTF
-	-	TRBV6-5	13	TRBJ1-1	TGTGCCAGCAGTTACTCTGGGGTCACTGAAGCTTTCTTT	CASSYSGVTEAFF
-	-	TRBV19	16	TRBJ1-2	TGTGCCAGTAGTATATGGACAGACCAACCTAACTATGGCTACACCTTC	CASSIWTDQPNYGYTF
-	-	TRBV18	15	TRBJ1-1	TGTGCCAGCTCACCTTACACAGGCGACTTCACTGAAGCTTTCTTT	CASSPYTGDFTEAFF
-	TRBD1	TRBV10-3	13	TRBJ1-1	TGTGCCTACGGACAGGAACCCTACACTGAAGCTTTCTTT	CAYGQEPYTEAFF
-	-	TRBV27	17	TRBJ1-2	TGTGCCAGCAGTGATTGGGGTGGTTTCGGGCAGGTCAATGGCTACACCTTC	CASSDWGGFGQVNGYTF
once	TRBD1	TRBV19	15	TRBJ2-3	TGTGCCAGTAGTGTAGACAGGGCCAGGGGAGATACGCAGTATTTT	CASSVDRARGDTQYF
-	-	TRBV5-1	12	TRBJ2-3	TGCGCCAGCAGCTACATCACAGATACGCAGTATTTT	CASSYITDTQYF
few	-	TRBV30	15	TRBJ1-1	TGTGCCTGGAGTGCCCTTACAGGGACGGGCACTGAAGCTTTCTTT	CAWSALTGTGTEAFF
few	-	TRBV28	13	TRBJ2-7	TGTGCCAGCAGTTACGGGGGGCGGTACGAGCAGTACTTC	CASSYGGRYEQYF
few	-	TRBV5-1	14	TRBJ1-1	TGCGCCAGCAGCTTCACGGAGGAGGCCACTGAAGCTTTCTTT	CASSFTEEATEAFF
-	-	TRBV19	16	TRBJ2-3	TGTGCCAGTAGAGCCCCCGTGGGGTGGCGTACAGATACGCAGTATTTT	CASRAPVGWRTDTQYF
-	TRBD2	TRBV28	14	TRBJ2-7	TGTGCCAGCAGTCCGGGACTAGCGGGCCTAGGGCAGTACTTC	CASSPGLAGLGQYF
-	-	TRBV7-2	13	TRBJ1-5	TGTGCCAGCAGCTTATTTAGCAATCAGCCCCAGCATTTT	CASSLFSNQPQHF
-	TRBD2	TRBV15	16	TRBJ2-7	TGTGCCACCAGCAGACGACTAGCGGGGGGGCTCGAAGAGCAGTACTTC	CATSRRLAGGLEEQYF
-	TRBD1	TRBV27	12	TRBJ1-2	TGTGCCAGCTGCCCGACAGGGGGTGGCTACACCTTC	CASCPTGGGYTF
once	TRBD1	TRBV15	13	TRBJ1-1	TGTGCCACCAGCAGCGACAGGGACACTGAAGCTTTCTTT	CATSSDRDTEAFF
-	TRBD1	TRBV2	22	TRBJ2-7	TGTGCCAGCAGTGACCCTTTGGGGACCGGGACAGGGGGTACGATTGGGGATTACGAGCAGTACTTC	CASSDPLGTGTGGTIGDYEQYF
-	-	TRBV6-5	14	TRBJ2-7	TGTGCCAGCAGTTACGGGGGGTTCTCCTACGAGCAGTACTTC	CASSYGGFSYEQYF
-	TRBD1	TRBV9	13	TRBJ1-1	TGTGCCAGCAGCGTGGGACAGGGGGATGAAGCTTTCTTT	CASSVGQGDEAFF
-	-	TRBV6-5	14	TRBJ2-3	TGTGCCAGCAGCTCTAAGGGGCAGTCTCTTACGCAGTATTTT	CASSSKGQSLTQYF
-	-	TRBV6-5	13	TRBJ2-1	TGTGCCAGCAGCCCTGATCGCGGCAATGAGCAGTTCTTC	CASSPDRGNEQFF
once	TRBD1	TRBV5-1	15	TRBJ2-5	TGCGCCAGCAGCGTGACAGGGGGTAATCAAGAGACCCAGTACTTC	CASSVTGGNQETQYF
-	-	TRBV10-3	13	TRBJ1-2	TGTGCCATCAGTGAGGTGGGGCGGGTTGGCTACACCTTC	CAISEVGRVGYTF
once	TRBD1	TRBV5-4	13	TRBJ1-1	TGTGCCAGCAGCGTTGACAGGGGGGCTGAAGCTTTCTTT	CASSVDRGAEAFF
-	-	TRBV2	15	TRBJ1-2	TGTGCCAGCAGTGATAGACAGACTGCTAACTATGGCTACACCTTC	CASSDRQTANYGYTF
-	TRBD1	TRBV12-5	17	TRBJ2-2	TGTGCTAGTGGTTTGGTATTGGTCGGACAGGACACCGGGGAGCTGTTTTTT	CASGLVLVGQDTGELFF
-	TRBD1	TRBV4-1	16	TRBJ2-1	TGCGCCAGCAGCCACGCCAAGGGACAGGGCTACAATGAGCAGTTCTTC	CASSHAKGQGYNEQFF
-	-	TRBV10-2	15	TRBJ1-1	TGCGCCAGCAGTGAAAGTCCTAGCGTGAACACTGAAGCTTTCTTT	CASSESPSVNTEAFF
-	TRBD2	TRBV4-1	18	TRBJ2-3	TGCGCCAGCAGCCAAGAGAGCCTAGCGGGAGTTGGGACAGATACGCAGTATTTT	CASSQESLAGVGTDTQYF
once	-	TRBV6-6	15	TRBJ1-5	TGTGCCAGCAGTCGGGACACCTATAGCAATCAGCCCCAGCATTTT	CASSRDTYSNQPQHF
few	TRBD1	TRBV5-1	14	TRBJ2-5	TGCGCCAGCAGCTTCCGGACAGGATATGAGACCCAGTACTTC	CASSFRTGYETQYF
-	TRBD2	TRBV27	19	TRBJ2-3	TGTGCCAGCAGTTTATCGATCCCACTAGCGGTCGGGAGCACAGATACGCAGTATTTT	CASSLSIPLAVGSTDTQYF
-	-	TRBV2	11	TRBJ2-5	TGTGCCTCGACGCCTAAAGAGACCCAGTACTTC	CASTPKETQYF
-	-	TRBV5-4	12	TRBJ1-1	TGTGCCAGCAGCCCCAAGAACACTGAAGCTTTCTTT	CASSPKNTEAFF
-	-	TRBV5-1	14	TRBJ1-4	TGCGCCAGCAGCTCCGGACAAGTAGGTGAAAAACTGTTTTTT	CASSSGQVGEKLFF
once	TRBD2	TRBV7-3	16	TRBJ2-5	TGTGCCAGCAGCTCGGGACTAGCGGGAGCCCGAGAGACCCAGTACTTC	CASSSGLAGARETQYF
once	-	TRBV18	11	TRBJ2-1	TGTGCCAGCTCACCGGGGGATGAGCAGTTCTTC	CASSPGDEQFF
-	-	TRBV5-1	12	TRBJ2-7	TGCGCCAGCAGCTTGGAGGGGAACGAGCAGTACTTC	CASSLEGNEQYF
-	TRBD1	TRBV18	15	TRBJ1-6	TGTGCCAGCTCACCGGACGCCGGAGGGGGCTCACCCCTCCACTTT	CASSPDAGGGSPLHF
-	-	TRBV30	13	TRBJ2-7	TGTGCCTGGAGGGCGGGGTACTCCTACGAGCAGTACTTC	CAWRAGYSYEQYF
-	TRBD1	TRBV28	15	TRBJ2-7	TGTGCCAGCAGGCAGACAGGGGGACCCACCTACGAGCAGTACTTC	CASRQTGGPTYEQYF
-	-	TRBV29-1	13	TRBJ1-1	TGCAGCGTTGGGGACTTCGGGAACACTGAAGCTTTCTTT	CSVGDFGNTEAFF
-	-	TRBV28	18	TRBJ2-7	TGTGCCAGCAGTTTAGGGGGGTTTGGCAGTCGGAAGGCCTACGAGCAGTACTTC	CASSLGGFGSRKAYEQYF
-	TRBD2	TRBV7-2	17	TRBJ2-7	TGTGCCAGCAGCTTATTTTCGGGGGCGGGAGGGACTGTGGAGCAGTACTTC	CASSLFSGAGGTVEQYF
-	-	TRBV7-9	15	TRBJ2-2	TGTGCCAGCAGCTTATATTCAGGGCAGACCGGGGAGCTGTTTTTT	CASSLYSGQTGELFF
once	-	TRBV21-1	11	TRBJ1-1	TGTGCCAGCAGCAGGGTCGCTGAAGCTTTCTTT	CASSRVAEAFF